This T cell receptor (beta chain) came from a study of T cells in Graves' hyperthyroidism and ophthalmopathy. On the basis of clinical symptoms, serum thyroxine and TRAb, thyroid ultrasound and orbital computed tomography, diagnoses were made. TCR beta CDR3 regions were amplified from RNA. A first-round RT-PCR of the TCR CDR3 used the HTBI primer set. TCRdb fed the multiplex PCR reads into MiXCR, producing one record per CDR3 protein. Of some 180,000 distinct CDR3 sequences in the sample, 15% to 20% were seen once. This clonotype has a handful of counts. The germline V gene encodes CDR1 MGHRA and CDR2 YSYEKL. Trimming pared 4 bases from V and 6 bases from J, leaving 16 bases between. The CDR3 is made up of 15 amino acids.

The source of this sequence is a woman in her forties or fifties with Graves' hyperthyroidism. The V call is TRBV4-1, the J call TRBJ1-5, with TRBD1 as a possible D gene (6 bases). The sequencing input was blood. The CDR3: CASSRTTGNSQPQHF. The CDR3 DNA is TGCGCCAGCAGCCGAACTACAGGGAACTCTCAGCCCCAGCATTTT.